The 22 T cell receptor beta chains in this list originate from one sample, sequenced in a study of shared clonotypes between healthy human individuals. Measured with immunoSEQ multiplex PCR; TCRdb has only the in-frame clones, and not every one. The repertoire holds some 2,000,000 clones, with approximately 95% as singletons. The sequencing sample was made of naive CD4+ T cells sorted from blood. Subset in this sample: CD45RA+ positively selected. The receptors stem from a man younger than 30 in good health.

This chain joins TRBV5-1 and TRBJ2-2; D remains unclear. The germline V and J ends were trimmed by 4 bases and 0 bases, with 10 bases remaining between them. Germline assignment: CDR1 SGHRS and CDR2 YFSETQ. CDR3 length equals 15 residues. The CDR3 loop is CASSRVGSNTGELFF. The CDR3 coding sequence is TGCGCCAGCAGCCGGGTTGGGTCGAACACCGGGGAGCTGTTTTTT.

The gene calls are TRBV19 and TRBJ2-1; D is unresolved. CDR1 and CDR2 from the germline V gene are LNHDA and SQIVND (reference sequence). The CDR3 contains 13 residues. V was clipped by 3 bases and J by 0 bases, with 3 bases between them. For the CDR3, the DNA is TGTGCCAGTAGTATTGACTCCTACAATGAGCAGTTCTTC. Translating gives CASSIDSYNEQFF.

With regard to this clone: The sample holds other DNA sequences that translate to the same CDR3. V usage is TRBV27 and J usage is TRBJ2-2, with D maybe TRBD1 (6 bases). V dropped 6 bases and J dropped 5 bases, with 10 bases sitting between them. This CDR3 contains 13 residues. Germline CDR1 and CDR2: MNHEY and SMNVEV (reference sequence). In nucleotides, the CDR3 is TGTGCCAGCAGCCTCAGGGGAACCGGGGAGCTGTTTTTT. Its protein is CASSLRGTGELFF.

Comments on this clone: At one end, the junction sequence differs from germline, possibly due to a read error. The chain links TRBV4-2 to TRBJ2-6; D is perhaps TRBD1 (5 bases). This CDR3 region has 17 residues. The germline gives CDR1 LGHNA, CDR2 YNFKEQ. CDR3 nucleotides: TGTGCCAGCAGCCAAGATCTCACCGGGCGTGGGGCCAACGTTCTGACTTTC. Protein: CASSQDLTGRGANVLTF.

The chain is built from TRBV5-1 and TRBJ1-4, with 7 bases fitting TRBD1. The junction had 8 bases not matched to a gene; V was cut back by 4 bases and J by 5 bases. The germline V gene has CDR1 SGHRS and CDR2 YFSETQ. CDR3 length equals 15 residues. CDR3 loop: CASSTGQVGNEKLFF. The CDR3 DNA is TGCGCCAGCAGCACTGGACAGGTGGGGAATGAAAAACTGTTTTTT.

This chain links TRBV27 with TRBJ2-7, with no clear D. V was pared by 4 bases and J by 9 bases, with 16 bases between. Germline assignment: CDR1 MNHEY and CDR2 SMNVEV (reference sequence). CDR3 length equals 13 residues. CDR3: CASSSDRREGQYF. The CDR3 region has the DNA TGTGCCAGCAGTTCGGACCGCCGCGAAGGGCAGTACTTC.

This chain connects TRBV4-1 to TRBJ2-5; the D gene is possibly TRBD2 (5 bases). Germline CDR1 MGHRA, CDR2 YSYEKL. The V and J ends lost 4 bases and 9 bases respectively, with 9 bases between them. The CDR3 runs to 11 residues. The DNA for the CDR3 is TGCGCCAGCAGCCCCGGGGTCCCCCAGTACTTC. Its protein is CASSPGVPQYF.

As concerns this clone: Other DNA sequences of this sample code for an identical CDR3. The rearrangement uses TRBV11-3 and TRBJ2-3, with TRBD2 matching over 7 bases. Germline V gene data show CDR1 as SGHNT and CDR2 as YENEEA. This CDR3 has 13 residues. V lost 5 bases to trimming and J lost 3 bases; unmatched junction nucleotides: 2. In DNA form, the CDR3 reads TGTGCCAGCAGCCCGGGGGGAACAGATACGCAGTATTTT. This gives the protein CASSPGGTDTQYF.

V is TRBV6-6 and J is TRBJ2-3; D gene unclear. The CDR3 consists of 12 residues. Germline assignment: CDR1 MNHNY and CDR2 SVGAGI (reference sequence). Trimming removed 8 bases from V and 1 base from J, with 7 bases in between. The CDR3 DNA follows: TGTGCCAGCGGATTGCGCACAGATACGCAGTATTTT. It encodes CASGLRTDTQYF.

This rearrangement joins TRBV7-2 to TRBJ2-7; D is undetermined. The CDR3 loop spans 11 amino acids. V lost 6 bases to trimming and J lost 6 bases, with 9 bases between them. Germline V gene lookup returns CDR1 SGHTA and CDR2 FQGNSA. CDR3 protein: CASSKVGEQYF. CDR3 DNA: TGTGCCAGCAGTAAAGTAGGCGAGCAGTACTTC.

The chain has TRBV30 and TRBJ2-6; the match to TRBD1 covers 9 bases. This CDR3 is 16 amino acids long. Trimming removed 3 bases from V and 0 bases from J; junction bases left unmatched: 3. Germline V gene data show CDR1 as GTSNPN and CDR2 as SVGIG (reference sequence). The CDR3 protein is CAWSGTGSSGANVLTF. The CDR3 nucleotides read TGTGCCTGGAGCGGGACAGGGAGCTCTGGGGCCAACGTCCTGACTTTC.

About this clone itself: The same CDR3 is also encoded by other DNA sequences in this sample. This sequence joins TRBV9 and TRBJ2-3; D is unresolved. Germline-derived CDR1 and CDR2 are SGDLS and YYNGEE. The V gene lost 1 base and the J gene lost 6 bases, with 6 bases spanning the gap. The CDR3 totals 12 residues. CDR3 region: CASSVFGDTQYF. CDR3 bases: TGTGCCAGCAGCGTATTCGGGGATACGCAGTATTTT.

The chain carries TRBV2 and TRBJ1-6; D gene ambiguous. This CDR3 is built from 15 residues. The V and J ends lost 7 bases and 7 bases respectively, with 17 bases between them. Germline V gene data show CDR1 as SNHLY and CDR2 as FYNNEI. CDR3 DNA sequence: TGTGCCAGCACTAGAGGAACCTTCGGGAATTCACCCCTCCACTTT. This codes for CASTRGTFGNSPLHF.

The rearrangement uses TRBV7-2 and TRBJ2-1, with a possible D match to TRBD1 (5 bases). V lost 1 base and J lost 8, with 12 bases in between. This CDR3 has 14 residues. Germline V CDR1 and CDR2: SGHTA, FQGNSA. The CDR3 DNA reads as TGTGCCAGCAGCTTAGTTGGGGCAGTCTATGAGCAGTTCTTC. It translates to CASSLVGAVYEQFF.

The V call is TRBV6-1, the J call TRBJ1-5, with no clear D. The V and J ends lost 4 bases and 6 bases respectively, with 16 bases between them. From germline, CDR1 is MNHNS and CDR2 SASEGT. The CDR3 totals 15 residues. The CDR3 nucleotides are TGTGCCAGCAGTGGTGAACAGAGCCAATTTCAGCCCCAGCATTTT. It yields the protein CASSGEQSQFQPQHF.

V gene TRBV6-6 combines with J gene TRBJ2-7; D unclear. Trimming removed 4 bases at V and 4 bases at J, with 5 bases between. The CDR3 consists of 11 residues. Germline values: CDR1 MNHNY, CDR2 SVGAGI (reference sequence). CDR3 nucleotide sequence: TGTGCCAGCAGTTCCGAGTACGAGCAGTACTTC. Its translation: CASSSEYEQYF.

The chain recombines TRBV6-4 with TRBJ2-3; 12 nucleotides match TRBD2. The germline V gene encodes CDR1 MRHNA and CDR2 SNTAGT. V gave up 5 bases and J gave up 4 bases; unmatched junction bases: 4. This CDR3 has 15 amino acids. CDR3 region: CASSPSGGASDTQYF. In DNA, the CDR3 is TGTGCCAGCAGTCCTAGCGGGGGGGCCTCAGATACGCAGTATTTT.

In regard to this clone: This sample also contains other DNA sequences that code for the same CDR3. CDR3 amino acids: CASSYSGGTEAFF. Written as DNA, the CDR3 is TGTGCCAGCAGTTACTCTGGGGGGACTGAAGCTTTCTTT. The chain uses TRBV6-5 and TRBJ1-1; the D gene is possibly TRBD1 (5 bases). V shed 0 bases and J shed 5 bases, with 7 bases lying between them. Germline lookup yields CDR1 MNHEY and CDR2 SVGAGI. The CDR3 is 13 amino acids.

About this clone: Other DNA sequences in this sample translate to the same CDR3. The J gene is TRBJ2-7, the V gene TRBV6-1; 7 bases are a match to TRBD1. From germline, CDR1 is MNHNS and CDR2 SASEGT. The J segment lost 3 bases and the V segment lost 4 bases, leaving 0 bases of the junction unmatched. CDR3 length equals 12 residues. CDR3 sequence: CASSGQGYEQYF. The CDR3 nucleotides read TGTGCCAGCAGTGGACAGGGCTACGAGCAGTACTTC.

The chain links TRBV7-2 to TRBJ2-3, with no clear D. V lost 1 base, J lost 8 bases, and 13 bases lay in between. Per the germline V gene, CDR1 is SGHTA and CDR2 is FQGNSA. This CDR3 has 14 residues. In DNA, the CDR3 is TGTGCCAGCAGCTTAGAAGGTCCGATCAGTACGCAGTATTTT. Amino acids: CASSLEGPISTQYF.

V is TRBV4-3 and J is TRBJ1-1, with D uncertain. CDR1 is LGHNA, CDR2 YSLEER, per germline. Trimming removed 1 base from V and 3 bases from J, with 6 bases in between. The CDR3 runs to 13 residues. The CDR3 DNA reads as TGCGCCAGCAGCCAAGTCCGGGACACTGAAGCTTTCTTT. This encodes CASSQVRDTEAFF.

This clone occurred once. The chain joins TRBV6-6 to TRBJ2-2; D unresolved. The CDR3 is 15 residues long. V was cut by 2 bases and J by 2 bases, with 9 bases left in between. Germline V gene data show CDR1 as MNHNY and CDR2 as SVGAGI (reference sequence). The CDR3 coding sequence is TGTGCCAGCAGTTACGAAGTCAGAAACACCGGGGAGCTGTTTTTT. Amino acids: CASSYEVRNTGELFF.